One T cell receptor (beta chain) is described in this entry. Seattle participants joined during active infection and were tracked over time. Using immunoSEQ multiplex PCR, the repertoire was profiled, and TCRdb retains in-frame clones only, with some absent. The sample includes approximately 330,000 clones, roughly 90% of them seen just once. The sample originates from a study of blood T cell repertoires in COVID-19. The overall study: The United States, Italy and Spain provided the acute and convalescent COVID-19 samples. T cells, B-cell-depleted T cells, or PBMCs provided the cDNA or gDNA that served as material.

Trimming shortened V by 5 bases and J by 7 bases, and 17 bases separated the two germline ends. The germline CDR1 and CDR2 sequences are LGHNA and YNFKEQ. The CDR3 totals 15 residues. Material for sequencing was peripheral blood. This sequence joins TRBV4-2 and TRBJ1-4; a weak D match, TRBD1 (6 bases). This sequence originates from a woman between 40 and 50 years old with COVID-19, enrolled during active disease. CDR3 in DNA: TGTGCCAGCAGCACCAGACAGGCTGATCCTGAAAAACTGTTTTTT. This encodes CASSTRQADPEKLFF.